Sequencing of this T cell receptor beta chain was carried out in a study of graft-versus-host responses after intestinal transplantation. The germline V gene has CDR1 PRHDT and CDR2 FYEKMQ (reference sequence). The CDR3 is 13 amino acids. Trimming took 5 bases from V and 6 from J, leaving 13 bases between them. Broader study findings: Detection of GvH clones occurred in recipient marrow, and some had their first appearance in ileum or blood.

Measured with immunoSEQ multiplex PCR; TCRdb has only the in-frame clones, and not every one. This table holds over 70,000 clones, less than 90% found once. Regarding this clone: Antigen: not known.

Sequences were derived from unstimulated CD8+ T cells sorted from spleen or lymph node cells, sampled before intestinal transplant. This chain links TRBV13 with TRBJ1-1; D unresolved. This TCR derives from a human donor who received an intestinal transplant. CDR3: CASSLAGVPEAFF. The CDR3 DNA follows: TGTGCCAGCAGCCTGGCCGGGGTCCCTGAAGCTTTCTTT.